These T cell receptor beta chains were read from a single sample in a study of shared clonotypes between healthy human individuals. The table came from immunoSEQ multiplex PCR; TCRdb's copy has only in-frame clones and leaves some out. In the table there are under 850,000 clones, roughly two thirds of which are singletons. Input material: memory CD4+ T cells sorted from blood. All receptors derive from a woman in her twenties or thirties in good health. The CDR3 runs from the conserved cysteine through the conserved F or W. The D gene is left open where the match is weak. Clone sizes are given selectively: once, few, many, or a class where the clone is expanded.

cdr3_nt cdr3_aa j_call clone_size cdr3_length d_call v_call
TGTGCCATCAGTTTCGGAGACAGCACAGATACGCAGTATTTT CAISFGDSTDTQYF TRBJ2-3 NA 14 NA TRBV10-3
TGTGCCAGCAGTGAACAGGGACAAGATACGCAGTATTTT CASSEQGQDTQYF TRBJ2-3 NA 13 NA TRBV2
TGTGCCAGCAGCCAAGGGGGTTCCGGGTCCTTTACAGATACGCAGTATTTT CASSQGGSGSFTDTQYF TRBJ2-3 NA 17 NA TRBV14
TGCGCCAGCAGGTGGCAGAACAGGGGGTCCGGGGAGCTGTTTTTT CASRWQNRGSGELFF TRBJ2-2 NA 15 TRBD1 TRBV5-1
TGTGCCAGCTCACCAATCGGGACAGGGTACACTGAAGCTTTCTTT CASSPIGTGYTEAFF TRBJ1-1 NA 15 TRBD1 TRBV18
TGCAGCGTTGGGGCAGGTGTACCGGAGACCCAGTACTTC CSVGAGVPETQYF TRBJ2-5 NA 13 NA TRBV29-1
TGTGCTAGTGGTTTGGTGGCCGGGGAAGTGGCAGATACGCAGTATTTT CASGLVAGEVADTQYF TRBJ2-3 NA 16 NA TRBV12-5
TGTGCCACCTCTCGCGGGTCAGGGGGATCCTACGAGCAGTACTTC CATSRGSGGSYEQYF TRBJ2-7 NA 15 TRBD1 TRBV19
TGTGCCAGCAGCGCGACAGGGTATGGCTACACCTTC CASSATGYGYTF TRBJ1-2 NA 12 TRBD1 TRBV14
TGTGCCAGTAGTACCACAGGGGCAGATACGCAGTATTTT CASSTTGADTQYF TRBJ2-3 NA 13 TRBD1 TRBV19
TGCGCCAGCAGCTACGGGAGCCGCACAGATACGCAGTATTTT CASSYGSRTDTQYF TRBJ2-3 NA 14 NA TRBV5-1
TGTGCCAGCAGCCTCGACCAGATGGAGACCCAGTACTTC CASSLDQMETQYF TRBJ2-5 NA 13 NA TRBV6-5
TGTGCCAGCAGCCAAGATTACGGGCTTCTCCTCCACTTT CASSQDYGLLLHF TRBJ1-6 few 13 NA TRBV14
TGCAGCGTTGCCGGGATTGGGACGGAGGGATGGAGTGAGCAGTTCTTC CSVAGIGTEGWSEQFF TRBJ2-1 NA 16 NA TRBV29-1
TGTGCCAGCAGCTCCAGGGGGGCCGGTGAAGCTTTCTTT CASSSRGAGEAFF TRBJ1-1 NA 13 TRBD1 TRBV7-2
TGTGCCAGCAGCCCCCGAGCCTGGGATACGCAGTATTTT CASSPRAWDTQYF TRBJ2-3 NA 13 NA TRBV9
TGTGCCAGCTGGCAAGGGACAGATAATCAGCCCCAGCATTTT CASWQGTDNQPQHF TRBJ1-5 NA 14 TRBD1 TRBV18
TGTGCCAGCTCACCCGGGACAGGCGAGGTTAATGGCTACACCTTC CASSPGTGEVNGYTF TRBJ1-2 NA 15 TRBD1 TRBV18
TGCGCCAGCAGCCTCACCGGGGGTGGCTCCTACAATGAGCAGTTCTTC CASSLTGGGSYNEQFF TRBJ2-1 NA 16 NA TRBV5-1
TGTGCCAGCAGCCAGCAGGGGGGAACTTACGAGCAGTACTTC CASSQQGGTYEQYF TRBJ2-7 NA 14 NA TRBV14
TGTGCCAGTAGTGAGAGGGGGCGCGGGGAGACCCAGTACTTC CASSERGRGETQYF TRBJ2-5 NA 14 TRBD1 TRBV19
TGCGCCAGCACCGACAGTCTGAACACTGAAGCTTTCTTT CASTDSLNTEAFF TRBJ1-1 NA 13 NA TRBV10-1
TGTGCCAGCAGAAATCGGGAAGACACAGATACGCAGTATTTT CASRNREDTDTQYF TRBJ2-3 once 14 NA TRBV2
TGCGCCAGCGCAACAGGGGTTTCGCCCTACGAGCAGTACTTC CASATGVSPYEQYF TRBJ2-7 NA 14 TRBD1 TRBV5-1
TGTGCCAGCAGTGGGAGACAGACTCCGTATAGCAATCAGCCCCAGCATTTT CASSGRQTPYSNQPQHF TRBJ1-5 NA 17 NA TRBV28
TGTGCCAGCAGCTTAACCCCCAAGGCGGGACTCAATGAGCAGTTCTTC CASSLTPKAGLNEQFF TRBJ2-1 NA 16 NA TRBV7-3
TGTGCCAGTAGCCGACAGGTAGAGAGACCCCAGCATTTT CASSRQVERPQHF TRBJ1-5 few 13 NA TRBV19
TGTGCCAGCTCACTCTCCCGGGACAGGGGCAATCAGCCCCAGCATTTT CASSLSRDRGNQPQHF TRBJ1-5 NA 16 TRBD1 TRBV18
TGTGCCAGCGGAGGGGACATTCGGGCCAACGTCCTGACTTTC CASGGDIRANVLTF TRBJ2-6 NA 14 NA TRBV2
TGTGCCAGCAGGGTAGCGGGAGTGGATACCCAGTACTTC CASRVAGVDTQYF TRBJ2-5 few 13 TRBD2 TRBV6-1
TGTGCCAGCAGTGAAGCGCAGTCCATCTCTGGAAACACCATATATTTT CASSEAQSISGNTIYF TRBJ1-3 NA 16 NA TRBV6-1
TGTGCCAGCAGCTTAGCCCCCGGCGGGGAGGTCCCCGGGGAGCTGTTTTTT CASSLAPGGEVPGELFF TRBJ2-2 NA 17 NA TRBV11-2
TGTGCCAGTAGGACTGACAGCTCTGGAAACACCATATATTTT CASRTDSSGNTIYF TRBJ1-3 few 14 NA TRBV19
TGTGCCAGCAGCTTAGGGACTAGCGGGTCTGAGCAGTTCTTC CASSLGTSGSEQFF TRBJ2-1 NA 14 TRBD2 TRBV7-9
TGTGCCAGCCGTAGCGGCGTTGGACAGGCAAACTATGGCTACACCTTC CASRSGVGQANYGYTF TRBJ1-2 NA 16 TRBD1 TRBV19
TGTGCCAGTGGGACGGTCTACTCTGGAAACACCATATATTTT CASGTVYSGNTIYF TRBJ1-3 NA 14 NA TRBV19
TGCGCCAGCAGCTTCTGGGGCCCGAACACTGAAGCTTTCTTT CASSFWGPNTEAFF TRBJ1-1 NA 14 NA TRBV5-1
TGTGCCAGCAGCCAACAGGGGGTTAGGGAGACCCAGTACTTC CASSQQGVRETQYF TRBJ2-5 NA 14 TRBD1 TRBV6-5
TGTGCCTGGAGTGTACAGGCGGACACCATATATTTT CAWSVQADTIYF TRBJ1-3 NA 12 NA TRBV30
TGTGCCAGCAGGGAACCGGGCCTTAGAGTTTTT CASREPGLRVF TRBJ1-4 NA 11 NA TRBV2
TGTGCCAGCAGCCCCAGCAGGGCTTTCTACAATGAGCAGTTCTTC CASSPSRAFYNEQFF TRBJ2-1 NA 15 NA TRBV11-3